This T cell receptor beta chain was sequenced for a study of shared clonotypes between healthy human individuals. Study background: CD4 naive and memory got three plates each, CD8 naive two, CD8 memory one.

Naive CD8 cells lacked CD45RO, underwent positive selection for CCR7 and left out terminally differentiated effector memory CD45RA+ cells. TCRdb keeps only in-frame clones here, not all; method: immunoSEQ multiplex PCR. The sample has about 2.1 million clones; roughly 95% are singletons. On this clone: The antigen is not known.

General study points: Rarefaction revealed incomplete sorted-subset sequencing despite large depth.

Sample: naive CD8+ T cells from PBMCs. This TCR was sampled from a man younger than 35 in good health. Some clones in this sample may be carry-over from other donors' samples.

This chain's CDR3 is CASSFHPNEKLFF. DNA for the CDR3: TGTGCCAGCAGTTTTCACCCGAATGAAAAACTGTTTTTT. The chain recombines TRBV28 with TRBJ1-4; no definite D call. This CDR3 region has 13 residues. Germline lookup yields CDR1 MDHEN and CDR2 SYDVKM. V lost 3 bases and J lost 5, with 7 bases in between.